This TCR beta chain emerged from a study of T cell responses to AZD1222 COVID-19 vaccine. Trimming took 5 bases from V and 10 from J, leaving 18 bases between them. The CDR3 length is 14 residues. The germline gives CDR1 MNHEY, CDR2 SVGAGI. Using immunoSEQ multiplex PCR, the repertoire was profiled, and TCRdb retains in-frame clones only, with some absent. In the table there are some 180,000 clones, about 91% of which are singletons. On this clone: Its antigen is as yet unknown.

Study findings and constraints: A reported finding is that nearly half of spike-specific TCRs target unmutated variant regions. Donors were mostly white British, more females; clonal diversity possibly underestimated. Mapped onto spike, vaccine-associated CD4 TCRs spanned it and were dominant at 160-218 and 743-854.

This sequence joins TRBV6-5 and TRBJ1-5; D possibly corresponds to TRBD1 (6 bases). The sequence was obtained from an adult in good health. The sequencing used peripheral blood, collected on day 0 of AZD1222 vaccination. The CDR3 coding sequence is TGTGCCAGCAGTCCCGCGGAGCGCAGGGGTCCCCAGCATTTT. It is translated as CASSPAERRGPQHF.